These 32 T cell receptor beta chains originate from one sample sequenced in a study of T-cell memory formation after mild COVID-19. A single record per CDR3 protein comes from TCRdb applying MiXCR to the 5' RACE reads. The data hold 380,000 or so distinct CDR3 sequences, with approximately 14% observed a single time. What was sequenced was PBMCs or a T cell subset sorted from them (not recorded which). These TCRs come from a man aged 18 to 29 who had mild COVID-19 (a few samples of this study predate the infection). Cell type and time point are not known.

This clonotype was observed a handful of times. The chain combines TRBV7-2 with TRBJ1-1; D gene uncertain. The V end was cut by 0 bases, the J end by 3 bases, with 11 bases between. Germline-derived CDR1 and CDR2 are SGHTA and FQGNSA. The CDR3 loop spans 15 amino acids. The CDR3 DNA reads TGTGCCAGCAGCTTAGCCAACACAGCGGACACTGAAGCTTTCTTT. It yields the protein CASSLANTADTEAFF.

This clonotype was picked up a small number of times. The CDR3 is CASTSFHEQYF. For the CDR3, the DNA is TGCGCCAGCACGAGTTTCCACGAGCAGTACTTC. The chain employs TRBV23-1 and TRBJ2-7, with D unclear. TRBV23-1 is placed among ORFs of uncertain function. The V end was cut by 7 bases, the J end by 5 bases, with 9 bases between. The CDR3 totals 11 residues.

The chain recombines TRBV4-1 with TRBJ2-7; D gene unclear. Germline-derived CDR1 and CDR2 are MGHRA and YSYEKL. Between the trimmed V and J ends, which lost 0 bases and 3 bases, there was a span of 12 bases. The CDR3 has 15 amino acids. The DNA of the CDR3 is TGCGCCAGCAGCCAAGAGGGCCCCAAGATCTACGAGCAGTACTTC. It is translated as CASSQEGPKIYEQYF.

This clonotype showed up many times. The rearrangement links TRBV5-1 to TRBJ2-2; 8 bases are shared with TRBD1. CDR3 length: 15 amino acids. Losses at the gene ends were 0 bases for V and 7 bases for J; bases not matched to a gene: 5. Germline assignment: CDR1 SGHRS and CDR2 YFSETQ. CDR3 DNA sequence: TGCGCCAGCAGCTTGGCGACAGGGGCGAGCGGGGAGCTGTTTTTT. Encoded protein: CASSLATGASGELFF.

The chain combines TRBV11-2 with TRBJ1-5; 8 bases fit TRBD1. The germline V gene encodes CDR1 SGHAT and CDR2 FQNNGV. V lost 4 bases, J lost 6 bases, and 2 bases stayed unmatched. This CDR3 region has 13 residues. The chain's CDR3 is CASSWGQAQPQHF. The CDR3 region has the DNA TGTGCCAGCAGCTGGGGACAGGCTCAGCCCCAGCATTTT. Supplemented by reference TRBV11-2 and TRBJ1-5, the full variable domain reads EAGVAQSPRYKIIEKRQSVAFWCNPISGHATLYWYQQILGQGPKLLIQFQNNGVVDDSQLPKDRFSAERLKGVDSTLKIQPAKLEDSAVYLCASSWGQAQPQHFGDGTRLSIL.

This clonotype was seen more than once but under ten times. This chain joins TRBV28 and TRBJ2-4; no reliable D call. V dropped 6 bases and J dropped 3 bases, with 9 bases sitting between them. The CDR3 is 13 residues long. Germline V gene sequence: CDR1 MDHEN, CDR2 SYDVKM. The chain's CDR3 is CASRDPVKNIQYF. For the CDR3, the DNA is TGTGCCAGCAGAGATCCGGTCAAAAACATTCAGTACTTC. Looking up the rest from reference TRBV28 and TRBJ2-4 gives the full variable domain: DVKVTQSSRYLVKRTGEKVFLECVQDMDHENMFWYRQDPGLGLRLIYFSYDVKMKEKGDIPEGYSVSREKKERFSLILESASTNQTSMYLCASRDPVKNIQYFGAGTRLSVL.

This clonotype was observed a handful of times. The chain recombines TRBV18 with TRBJ2-5; 7 positions agree with TRBD1. J was trimmed by 2 bases and V by 1 base; bases with no gene match: 7. There are 16 residues in the CDR3. The germline gives CDR1 KGHSH, CDR2 LQKENI. The CDR3 region has the DNA TGTGCCAGCTCACCACAGAAGCAGGGGGTTCAAGAGACCCAGTACTTC. Its protein product is CASSPQKQGVQETQYF.

This clonotype was counted a few times. The rearrangement uses TRBV4-3 and TRBJ2-3; D ambiguous. Germline assignment: CDR1 LGHNA and CDR2 YSLEER. V shed 1 base and J shed 4 bases, with 6 bases lying between them. The CDR3 has 13 amino acids. CDR3 nucleotides: TGCGCCAGCAGCCAAGGGCCGGCAGATACGCAGTATTTT. Translated: CASSQGPADTQYF.

The chain combines TRBV12-3 or TRBV12-4 with TRBJ1-2; tentatively, D is TRBD1 (5 bases). The CDR3 runs to 13 residues. Trimming took 5 bases from V and 4 from J, leaving 11 bases between them. CDR3 sequence reads: CASSLWGSYGYTF. The CDR3 DNA reads as TGTGCCAGCAGTCTGTGGGGGAGCTATGGCTACACCTTC.

J is TRBJ2-4 and V is TRBV28; D tentatively fits TRBD1 or TRBD2 (7 bases each). Germline V gene lookup returns CDR1 MDHEN and CDR2 SYDVKM. The V gene lost 10 bases and the J gene lost 8 bases, with 24 bases spanning the gap. The CDR3 runs 15 residues. The CDR3 reads CATRGGSSVVDIQYF. The CDR3 nucleotides are TGTGCCACCAGGGGGGGCTCCTCTGTTGTGGACATTCAGTACTTC.

The chain employs TRBV18 and TRBJ2-7; D unresolved. Trimming removed 3 bases at V and 7 bases at J, with 16 bases between. The CDR3 loop spans 14 amino acids. The germline V gene encodes CDR1 KGHSH and CDR2 LQKENI. CDR3 residues: CASSPRPSTEEQYF. DNA for the CDR3: TGTGCCAGCTCACCGAGACCGTCGACGGAAGAGCAGTACTTC.

The CDR3 nucleotides read TGTGCCATCAGTCCTAGCGGGTCCCAAGAGACCCAGTACTTC. This codes for CAISPSGSQETQYF. The V call is TRBV10-3, the J call TRBJ2-5; the match to TRBD2 covers 8 bases. Unmatched junction bases numbered 3, after V lost 5 bases and J lost 1 base. Germline V gene lookup returns CDR1 ENHRY and CDR2 SYGVKD. The CDR3 sequence is 14 residues long.

The chain combines TRBV7-9 with TRBJ1-1; D might be TRBD1 (6 bases). Between the trimmed V and J ends, which lost 4 bases and 0 bases, there was a span of 12 bases. The CDR3 is 15 residues long. The V gene's germline CDR1 is SEHNR and CDR2 FQNEAQ (reference sequence). The CDR3 loop is CASSSSGHMNTEAFF. The CDR3 nucleotides read TGTGCCAGCAGCTCCTCGGGACACATGAACACTGAAGCTTTCTTT. Together with reference TRBV7-9 and TRBJ1-1, the CDR3 gives the full variable domain: DTGVSQNPRHKITKRGQNVTFRCDPISEHNRLYWYRQTLGQGPEFLTYFQNEAQLEKSRLLSDRFSAERPKGSFSTLEIQRTEQGDSAMYLCASSSSGHMNTEAFFGQGTRLTVV.

The rearrangement links TRBV10-3 to TRBJ2-3; either TRBD1 or TRBD2 may supply D (5 bases each). Looked up from germline, CDR1 is ENHRY and CDR2 is SYGVKD. The CDR3 contains 11 residues. V was trimmed by 6 bases and J by 7 bases, leaving 8 bases between them. The DNA for the CDR3 is TGTGCCATCAGCACGGGACATACGCAGTATTTT. This gives the protein CAISTGHTQYF.

This chain connects TRBV15 to TRBJ2-2; the D is unclear. Germline CDR1 is LNHNV and CDR2 is YYDKDF (reference sequence). This CDR3 spans 15 amino acids. V lost 0 bases and J lost 6, with 11 bases in between. CDR3 loop: CATSRDGPPAGELFF. The CDR3 bases are TGTGCCACCAGCAGAGACGGGCCGCCAGCCGGGGAGCTGTTTTTT.

The rearrangement uses TRBV5-5 and TRBJ2-1, with 9 bases aligning to TRBD1. The CDR3 totals 14 residues. The trim removed 4 bases at V and 7 bases at J, leaving 6 bases unmatched. In germline, CDR1 is SGHKS, CDR2 YYEKEE (reference sequence). CDR3 nucleotides: TGTGCCAGCAGCCCCGGGACAGGGATTAATGAGCAGTTCTTC. It specifies CASSPGTGINEQFF.

This clonotype was seen ten or more times. The chain employs TRBV7-7 and TRBJ2-5; 8 nucleotides match TRBD2. V shed 5 bases, J shed 1 base, and the junction held 6 bases outside the gene matches. The V gene's germline CDR1 is SSHAT and CDR2 FNYEAQ (reference sequence). The CDR3 loop spans 15 amino acids. CDR3: CASSPGSGGQETQYF. DNA for the CDR3: TGTGCCAGCAGCCCGGGGAGCGGGGGCCAAGAGACCCAGTACTTC.

This clonotype turned up a few times. V is TRBV6-1 and J is TRBJ1-6; 7 positions match TRBD1. V gave up 3 bases and J gave up 11 bases; unmatched junction bases: 4. Per the germline V gene, CDR1 is MNHNS and CDR2 is SASEGT. The CDR3 length is 13 residues. CDR3 nucleotide sequence: TGTGCCAGCAGTGAGGGTAGGGGGCCACCCCTCCACTTT. The encoded protein is CASSEGRGPPLHF.

This sequence joins TRBV5-1 and TRBJ2-2; D not certain. From germline, CDR1 is SGHRS and CDR2 YFSETQ. Trimming removed 1 base at V and 1 base at J, with 11 bases between. This CDR3 region has 16 residues. In nucleotides, the CDR3 is TGCGCCAGCAGCTTGTTAGTTGCAGGGAACACCGGGGAGCTGTTTTTT. Its protein product is CASSLLVAGNTGELFF.

The chain carries TRBV9 and TRBJ2-4, with 7 bases fitting TRBD1. Looked up from germline, CDR1 is SGDLS and CDR2 is YYNGEE. Trimming cost V 3 bases and J 7 bases; bases outside gene matches: 4. CDR3 size: 13 residues. CDR3 sequence (DNA): TGTGCCAGCAGCGCCTACAGGGGTAACATTCAGTACTTC. Translating it yields CASSAYRGNIQYF. Full variable domain (rest looked up from reference TRBV9 and TRBJ2-4): DSGVTQTPKHLITATGQRVTLRCSPRSGDLSVYWYQQSLDQGLQFLIQYYNGEERAKGNILERFSAQQFPDLHSELNLSSLELGDSALYFCASSAYRGNIQYFGAGTRLSVL.

This clonotype was seen many times. The chain uses TRBV29-1 and TRBJ2-7, with a weak D call TRBD1 (5 bases). Germline CDR1 and CDR2: SQVTM and ANQGSEA. This CDR3 is built from 12 residues. V lost 7 bases, J lost 1 base, and 11 bases lay in between. The CDR3 DNA follows: TGCAGCGCGCGCGACAGTTCCTACGAGCAGTACTTC. It specifies CSARDSSYEQYF.

The rearrangement uses TRBV3-1 and TRBJ2-2, with 9 bases identical to TRBD1. The J segment lost 4 bases and the V segment lost 2 bases, leaving 2 bases of the junction unmatched. CDR1 LGHDT and CDR2 YNNKEL come from the germline V gene (reference sequence). This CDR3 is built from 15 residues. CDR3 protein: CASSQYRGRTGELFF. CDR3 DNA sequence: TGTGCCAGCAGCCAATACAGGGGGCGCACCGGGGAGCTGTTTTTT.

Only one count was recorded for this clonotype. The chain recombines TRBV12-3 or TRBV12-4 with TRBJ1-3; D uncertain. The V gene lost 6 bases and the J gene lost 6 bases, with 9 bases spanning the gap. The CDR3 consists of 12 residues. CDR3 region: CASSPTANTIYF. The CDR3 DNA sequence: TGTGCCAGCAGCCCTACAGCAAACACCATATATTTT.

CDR3 loop: CASSEGQGWEAFF. The CDR3 DNA reads as TGTGCCAGCAGTGAGGGACAGGGCTGGGAAGCTTTCTTT. The genes are TRBV2 and TRBJ1-1; TRBD1 matches at 9 bases. With 3 bases clipped from V and 8 bases from J, the junction kept 4 bases outside the gene matches. The CDR3 spans 13 residues. Germline loops: CDR1 SNHLY, CDR2 FYNNEI.

This chain uses TRBV18 with TRBJ1-1, with D unclear. Deletions cut 5 bases from V and 4 bases from J, with 11 bases between. The CDR3 sequence is 13 residues long. In germline, CDR1 is KGHSH, CDR2 LQKENI. CDR3 in DNA: TGTGCCAGCTCATCGGACCTATCCACTGAAGCTTTCTTT. It is translated as CASSSDLSTEAFF. Complete variable domain (other parts from reference TRBV18 and TRBJ1-1): NAGVMQNPRHLVRRRGQEARLRCSPMKGHSHVYWYRQLPEEGLKFMVYLQKENIIDESGMPKERFSAEFPKEGPSILRIQQVVRGDSAAYFCASSSDLSTEAFFGQGTRLTVV.

The chain combines TRBV11-2 with TRBJ2-4, with a possible D match to TRBD2 (5 bases). Germline loops: CDR1 SGHAT, CDR2 FQNNGV. The CDR3 is 19 residues long. V was trimmed by 6 bases and J by 1 base, leaving 25 bases between them. The CDR3 coding sequence is TGTGCCAGCAGTCAAGACCCGGGTTGGGGAGCCTGGGCCAAAAACATTCAGTACTTC. Its protein is CASSQDPGWGAWAKNIQYF.

The rearrangement uses TRBV4-2 and TRBJ1-6; D is unclear. Trimming stripped 0 bases from V and 7 bases from J, with 13 bases between. The CDR3 consists of 16 residues. From germline, CDR1 is LGHNA and CDR2 YNFKEQ. CDR3: CASSQDPTEGNSPLHF. The CDR3 DNA reads TGTGCCAGCAGCCAAGATCCCACGGAAGGGAATTCACCCCTCCACTTT.

This clonotype was seen a few times. The chain links TRBV7-2 to TRBJ1-1; D is unclear. The germline V gene encodes CDR1 SGHTA and CDR2 FQGNSA. V shed 5 bases and J shed 6 bases, with 13 bases lying between them. The CDR3 is made up of 13 amino acids. This chain's CDR3 is CASSRRILAEAFF. The CDR3, as DNA: TGTGCCAGCAGCCGCCGTATTTTGGCTGAAGCTTTCTTT.

The rearrangement uses TRBV4-3 and TRBJ2-3; possible D gene TRBD2, 6 bases. The germline V gene has CDR1 LGHNA and CDR2 YSLEER. Between the trimmed V and J ends, which lost 4 bases and 6 bases, there was a span of 17 bases. The CDR3 covers 15 residues. DNA of the CDR3: TGCGCCAGCAGCCTGGACTACTCTCAGGTTGATACGCAGTATTTT. Protein sequence: CASSLDYSQVDTQYF.

The table lists this clonotype with a few counts. The rearrangement links TRBV5-1 to TRBJ2-1; 7 nucleotides line up with TRBD2. Germline loops: CDR1 SGHRS, CDR2 YFSETQ. Trimming at V came to 4 bases and at J to 6 bases, leaving 4 bases not matched to a gene. CDR3 length: 13 amino acids. The CDR3 spells CASSRGEINEQFF. As DNA, the CDR3 is TGCGCCAGCAGCCGGGGGGAAATCAATGAGCAGTTCTTC.

This clonotype was seen many times. This sequence joins TRBV20-1 and TRBJ2-2; D gene uncertain. There are 13 residues in the CDR3. Trimming cost V 3 bases and J 7 bases, with 12 bases left between them. Per the germline V gene, CDR1 is DFQATT and CDR2 is SNEGSKA (reference sequence). CDR3 in amino acids: CSASNYVDGELFF. Here the CDR3 DNA reads TGCAGTGCTAGTAACTATGTCGACGGGGAGCTGTTTTTT.

In this sample, this clonotype turned up a few times. This chain links TRBV5-1 with TRBJ2-1; 10 bases line up with TRBD2. In germline, CDR1 is SGHRS, CDR2 YFSETQ. V gave up 1 base and J gave up 9 bases; unmatched junction bases: 13. This CDR3 is 17 amino acids long. The CDR3 coding sequence is TGCGCCAGCAGCTTGAACCCGGGCGGAGCGGGGGGGGGTGAGCAGTTCTTC. Its protein product is CASSLNPGGAGGGEQFF.